This record covers a single TCR beta chain. TCRdb redid the calling of the 5' RACE reads with MiXCR, one entry per CDR3 protein. The repertoire has hundreds of thousands of distinct CDR3 sequences, approximately 21% of them found once; the top ten carry approximately 8%. This specimen comes from a study of T-cell memory formation after mild COVID-19. Per the germline V gene, CDR1 is MNHEY and CDR2 is SVGEGT. Trimming took off 0 bases at V and 7 bases at J, with 22 bases between the two ends. The CDR3 loop spans 18 amino acids. The sequencing sample was made of PBMCs or a T cell subset sorted from them (not recorded which). This chain connects TRBV6-2 or TRBV6-3 to TRBJ1-5; D perhaps matches TRBD1 (5 bases). The source of this sequence is an adult woman who had mild COVID-19 (a few samples of this study predate the infection). Cell type and time point are not known. CDR3 bases: TGTGCCAGCAGTTACTCCCTCCGCGTGCCAAGGGGTGCACAGCCCCAGCATTTT. Protein sequence: CASSYSLRVPRGAQPQHF.